What follows is one TCR beta chain and its context. This entry belongs to a study of cytomegalovirus exposure and HLA in healthy donors. CDR3 size: 12 residues. Germline lookup yields CDR1 MNHNS and CDR2 SASEGT. V shed 7 bases and J 1 base; nucleotides not matched to a gene: 1. Clones were sequenced by immunoSEQ multiplex PCR, and TCRdb holds only the in-frame ones, with some missing. The top ten clones hold 2.1% of a sample with 95,000 to 150,000 clones, over 65% of them seen once. This TCR was sampled from a woman in her twenties or thirties in good health and CMV-seronegative. Sequenced sample: PBMCs. The chain couples TRBV6-1 to TRBJ2-7; TRBD1 aligns across 7 bases. The CDR3 region is CASTGQSYEQYF. CDR3 DNA: TGTGCCAGCACGGGACAGTCCTACGAGCAGTACTTC.